The sequence of this T cell receptor beta chain was determined in a study of shared clonotypes between healthy human individuals. Trimming left V 5 bases short and J 0 bases short, with 12 bases between. Germline loops: CDR1 SGHTA, CDR2 FQGNSA. The CDR3 runs 15 residues. On this clone: Its specificity is not known.

The authors loaded about 200 ng DNA, roughly 27,000 T cell genomes, into sorted-subset replicate PCRs. The data were produced by immunoSEQ multiplex PCR, yet TCRdb's version contains in-frame clones alone and is incomplete. The sample comprises 1 million to 1.2 million clones, around three quarters of which are singletons, and over 0.8% rests with the top ten. Study observations and caveats: Deeper or shallower sequencing was expected to change how clonotypes are shared among donors. The study generally estimated greater richness for naive than memory subsets.

Sample: memory CD4+ T cells from PBMCs. Indicated subset: CD45RA-negative fraction. The TCR originated in a young man in good health. Some clones in this sample may be carry-over from other donors' samples. The chain joins TRBV7-2 to TRBJ2-3, with D possibly being TRBD2 (5 bases). CDR3 residues: CASSTSGTSTDTQYF. CDR3 coding DNA: TGTGCCAGCAGCACCAGCGGTACTAGCACAGATACGCAGTATTTT.